These 19 T cell receptor beta chains share one sample of origin, sequenced in a study of blood T cell repertoires in COVID-19. Sequencing used immunoSEQ multiplex PCR; TCRdb keeps in-frame clones, though not all of them. The table has about 180,000 clones, around 85% seen once. The sample was PBMCs or T cells enriched from blood (not recorded which). The receptors stem from a middle-aged man who had recovered from COVID-19.

This clone was detected a few times. J is TRBJ2-7 and V is TRBV30, with D uncertain. The CDR3 is 13 residues long. CDR1 is GTSNPN and CDR2 is SVGIG in the germline V gene (reference sequence). Trimming took off 5 bases at V and 1 base at J, with 12 bases between the two ends. The CDR3 coding sequence is TGTGCCTGGGCAAGCCCTGCGTCCTACGAGCAGTACTTC. Its translation: CAWASPASYEQYF.

In this sample, this clone turned up once. The J gene is TRBJ2-7, the V gene TRBV7-6, with 7 bases matching TRBD1. J was trimmed by 2 bases and V by 3 bases; bases with no gene match: 4. The CDR3 runs 14 residues. Per the germline V gene, CDR1 is SGHVS and CDR2 is FNYEAQ. The CDR3 loop reads CASSFAQGAYEQYF. The CDR3 nucleotides are TGTGCCAGCAGCTTTGCGCAGGGGGCCTACGAGCAGTACTTC.

The chain links TRBV6-5 to TRBJ2-7; D is undetermined. The CDR3 spans 13 residues. The ends were cut back, 4 bases at V and 3 bases at J, with 10 bases in the middle. Germline V lookup: CDR1 MNHEY, CDR2 SVGAGI. The CDR3 sequence is CASSWHKNYEQYF. CDR3 in DNA: TGTGCCAGCAGTTGGCACAAGAACTACGAGCAGTACTTC.

The rearrangement links TRBV19 to TRBJ1-1; TRBD1 aligns across 7 bases. V was clipped by 8 bases and J by 4 bases; unmatched bases: 7. CDR3 length: 13 residues. Germline V lookup: CDR1 LNHDA, CDR2 SQIVND (reference sequence). The DNA for the CDR3 is TGTGCCAGTCTTCCGACAGGGTTCACTGAAGCTTTCTTT. It is translated as CASLPTGFTEAFF. Combining the CDR3 with reference TRBV19 and TRBJ1-1 gives the whole variable domain DGGITQSPKYLFRKEGQNVTLSCEQNLNHDAMYWYRQDPGQGLRLIYYSQIVNDFQKGDIAEGYSVSREKKESFPLTVTSAQKNPTAFYLCASLPTGFTEAFFGQGTRLTVV.

This clone was recorded once. A junction boundary mismatches the germline segment, possibly from a read error. The chain uses TRBV18 and TRBJ1-3; a weak D match, TRBD1 (6 bases). CDR1 and CDR2 (germline): KGHSH, LQKENI. The length of the CDR3 is 15 residues. The CDR3 region is CASSPQDSSGNTIYF. The CDR3 nucleotides read TGTGCCAGCTCCCCACAGGACAGCTCTGGAAACACCATATATTTT. The variable domain in full, with the rest retrieved from reference TRBV18 and TRBJ1-3, is NAGVMQNPRHLVRRRGQEARLRCSPMKGHSHVYWYRQLPEEGLKFMVYLQKENIIDESGMPKERFSAEFPKEGPSILRIQQVVRGDSAAYFCASSPQDSSGNTIYFGEGSWLTVV.

The chain uses TRBV7-9 and TRBJ2-2; 8 bases are a match to TRBD1. This CDR3 is 15 amino acids long. V gave up 4 bases and J gave up 5 bases; unmatched junction bases: 6. The V gene's germline CDR1 is SEHNR and CDR2 FQNEAQ (reference sequence). CDR3: CASSSDRDATGELFF. As DNA, the CDR3 is TGTGCCAGCAGCTCGGACAGGGACGCGACCGGGGAGCTGTTTTTT. Drawing the rest from reference TRBV7-9 and TRBJ2-2, the complete variable domain is DTGVSQNPRHKITKRGQNVTFRCDPISEHNRLYWYRQTLGQGPEFLTYFQNEAQLEKSRLLSDRFSAERPKGSFSTLEIQRTEQGDSAMYLCASSSDRDATGELFFGEGSRLTVL.

This clone is a singleton in its sample. This rearrangement joins TRBV6-5 to TRBJ2-1; possible D gene TRBD2, 6 bases. The CDR3 is 15 amino acids. Germline assignment: CDR1 MNHEY and CDR2 SVGAGI. V dropped 10 bases and J dropped 2 bases, with 18 bases sitting between them. The CDR3 is CATHGGRLTYNEQFF. CDR3 DNA sequence: TGTGCCACCCACGGGGGACGACTGACCTACAATGAGCAGTTCTTC.

Only one count was recorded for this clone. The V gene is TRBV5-1, the J gene TRBJ1-1; 8 bases line up with TRBD1. V was clipped by 4 bases and J by 5 bases; unmatched bases: 10. The length of the CDR3 is 15 residues. Germline values: CDR1 SGHRS, CDR2 YFSETQ. The CDR3 loop reads CASSPTGGLKTEAFF. The CDR3 DNA sequence: TGCGCCAGCAGCCCTACAGGGGGGTTAAAGACTGAAGCTTTCTTT.

The chain carries TRBV7-8 and TRBJ1-4, with D perhaps TRBD1 (5 bases). This CDR3 region has 14 residues. The V gene's germline CDR1 is SGHVS and CDR2 FQNEAQ. V gave up 5 bases and J gave up 7 bases, with 14 bases separating them. The CDR3 loop is CASSQVGGVEKLFF. In DNA form, the CDR3 reads TGTGCCAGCAGCCAAGTCGGGGGAGTTGAAAAACTGTTTTTT. Based on the CDR3 plus reference TRBV7-8 and TRBJ1-4, the full variable domain is GAGVSQSPRYKVAKRGQDVALRCDPISGHVSLFWYQQALGQGPEFLTYFQNEAQLDKSGLPSDRFFAERPEGSVSTLKIQRTQQEDSAVYLCASSQVGGVEKLFFGSGTQLSVL.

The chain combines TRBV6-6 with TRBJ2-1, with D perhaps matching TRBD2 (6 bases). Germline assignment: CDR1 MNHNY and CDR2 SVGAGI (reference sequence). Trimming removed 4 bases from V and 2 bases from J, with 12 bases in between. This CDR3 has 15 residues. CDR3 coding DNA: TGTGCCAGCAGTTTAACGGGGGATCCCTACAATGAGCAGTTCTTC. It yields the protein CASSLTGDPYNEQFF.

The table lists this clone with a count of one. The chain couples TRBV13 to TRBJ2-1; D is ambiguous. Germline V gene sequence: CDR1 PRHDT, CDR2 FYEKMQ (reference sequence). The germline V and J ends were trimmed by 3 bases and 7 bases, with 16 bases remaining between them. The CDR3 is made up of 15 amino acids. The chain's CDR3 is CASSFRPLNGNEQFF. In nucleotides, the CDR3 is TGTGCCAGCAGCTTCCGACCATTGAACGGGAATGAGCAGTTCTTC.

The rearrangement uses TRBV9 and TRBJ2-1; 8 bases align to TRBD1. Germline lookup yields CDR1 SGDLS and CDR2 YYNGEE. V shed 2 bases and J 5 bases; nucleotides not matched to a gene: 6. The CDR3 has 15 amino acids. The CDR3, as DNA: TGTGCCAGCAGCGTCGATGGGACAGGAGACAATGAGCAGTTCTTC. Its protein is CASSVDGTGDNEQFF.

The chain recombines TRBV5-1 with TRBJ2-1, with 8 positions matching TRBD1. CDR3 length: 21 amino acids. Unmatched junction bases numbered 24, after V lost 3 bases and J lost 4 bases. The germline V gene encodes CDR1 SGHRS and CDR2 YFSETQ. This CDR3 reads CASSSPSQDREERTIYNEQFF. DNA of the CDR3: TGCGCCAGCAGCTCCCCCTCTCAGGACAGGGAGGAGCGGACGATATACAATGAGCAGTTCTTC.

This clone was observed at least ten times. The chain couples TRBV5-4 to TRBJ1-1; TRBD1 is a possible D gene (5 bases). The germline V gene encodes CDR1 SGHNT and CDR2 YYREEE (reference sequence). The V end lost 3 bases, the J end lost 0 bases, and 12 bases lay between the germline ends. The CDR3 totals 15 residues. CDR3 region: CASSSETAMNTEAFF. For the CDR3, the DNA is TGTGCCAGCAGCTCCGAGACAGCCATGAACACTGAAGCTTTCTTT.

The chain carries TRBV9 and TRBJ2-3; 10 positions agree with TRBD2. There are 18 residues in the CDR3. The V gene's germline CDR1 is SGDLS and CDR2 YYNGEE. Trimming removed 3 bases from V and 5 bases from J; junction bases left unmatched: 15. DNA for the CDR3: TGTGCCAGCAGCGCCCCTAGGAGGCTAGCGGGAGTATTAGATACGCAGTATTTT. Translating gives CASSAPRRLAGVLDTQYF.

V is TRBV25-1 and J is TRBJ2-2; D is ambiguous. This CDR3 is 14 amino acids long. V dropped 1 base and J dropped 5 bases, with 8 bases sitting between them. Looked up from germline, CDR1 is MGHDK and CDR2 is SYGVNS. Here the CDR3 DNA reads TGTGCCAGCAGTGAATCAGCGTTTACCGGGGAGCTGTTTTTT. Protein product: CASSESAFTGELFF.

The chain has TRBV19 and TRBJ1-4; 7 nucleotides line up with TRBD1. The V segment lost 1 base and the J segment 10 bases; nucleotides outside the gene matches: 9. Germline V gives CDR1 LNHDA, CDR2 SQIVND (reference sequence). The CDR3 runs to 15 residues. This CDR3 reads CASSIGGTALRKLFF. The CDR3 coding sequence is TGTGCCAGTAGTATAGGGGGGACAGCTTTGCGAAAACTGTTTTTT.

This chain links TRBV5-1 with TRBJ2-5; 8 bases match TRBD1. J gave up 5 bases and V 3 bases, and 3 bases lay outside the gene matches. The CDR3 sequence is 13 residues long. The germline V gene encodes CDR1 SGHRS and CDR2 YFSETQ. The CDR3 protein is CASSSGGGETQYF. CDR3 bases: TGCGCCAGCAGCTCAGGGGGCGGGGAGACCCAGTACTTC.

This chain links TRBV28 with TRBJ2-1, with TRBD1 as a possible D gene (6 bases). The CDR3 has 15 residues. Germline V gene sequence: CDR1 MDHEN, CDR2 SYDVKM. The V end lost 6 bases, the J end lost 8 bases, and 20 bases lay between the germline ends. CDR3 coding DNA: TGTGCCAGCAGCTACCCAGGGGTGAGTAGCGATGAGCAGTTCTTC. As protein: CASSYPGVSSDEQFF.